The 29 T cell receptor beta chains below come from one sample, sequenced in a study of shared clonotypes between healthy human individuals. Terminally differentiated effector memory CD45RA+ cells were left out of the naive CD8 fraction, which was CD45RO-negative and positively selected for CCR7. Produced via immunoSEQ multiplex PCR; TCRdb's table is partial and in-frame only. This repertoire shows about 2 million clones, approximately 95% found once; its top ten account for 0.85% to 1.3%. Material: naive CD8+ T cells sorted from blood. These receptors all stem from a man between 18 and 29 years old in good health.

Concerning this clone: Other DNA sequences in this sample translate to the same CDR3. Here the CDR3 DNA reads TGTGCCAGCAGCTTACAGGGGAGTAACTATGGCTACACCTTC. This gives the protein CASSLQGSNYGYTF. The chain uses TRBV5-4 and TRBJ1-2; 7 nucleotides align to TRBD1. Germline V lookup: CDR1 SGHNT, CDR2 YYREEE (reference sequence). The CDR3 consists of 14 residues. The junction had 2 bases not matched to a gene; V was cut back by 2 bases and J by 1 base. Full variable domain (outside the CDR3, taken from reference TRBV5-4 and TRBJ1-2): ETGVTQSPTHLIKTRGQQVTLRCSSQSGHNTVSWYQQALGQGPQFIFQYYREEENGRGNFPPRFSGLQFPNYSSELNVNALELDDSALYLCASSLQGSNYGYTFGSGTRLTVV.

This clone was recorded only once. The chain recombines TRBV6-5 with TRBJ2-1; TRBD1 is a possible D gene (5 bases). The CDR3 length is 14 residues. V was clipped by 2 bases and J by 3 bases, with 8 bases between them. CDR1 is MNHEY, CDR2 SVGAGI, per germline. CDR3 nucleotides: TGTGCCAGCAGTTACGGGGCCCTCTACAATGAGCAGTTCTTC. Translation gives CASSYGALYNEQFF.

The V and J genes are TRBV5-8 and TRBJ1-5; D ambiguous. The CDR3 is 15 amino acids. Trimming removed 1 base from V and 0 bases from J, with 8 bases in between. Germline lookup yields CDR1 SGHTS and CDR2 YDEGEE. The CDR3 here is CASSLFLGSNQPQHF. The CDR3 nucleotides are TGTGCCAGCAGCTTGTTTCTGGGTAGCAATCAGCCCCAGCATTTT.

The rearrangement uses TRBV7-3 and TRBJ1-2, with 7 bases lining up with TRBD1. In germline, CDR1 is SGHTA, CDR2 FQGTGA. CDR3 size: 16 residues. With 0 bases clipped from V and 4 bases from J, the junction kept 8 bases outside the gene matches. The CDR3 bases are TGTGCCAGCAGCTTAACAGGGGGCCCTTTCCCCTATGGCTACACCTTC. Its translation is CASSLTGGPFPYGYTF.

V is TRBV4-3 and J is TRBJ2-7; 7 positions agree with TRBD2. V shed 0 bases and J 3 bases; nucleotides not matched to a gene: 5. CDR1 is LGHNA and CDR2 is YSLEER in the germline V gene. The CDR3 is 15 residues long. CDR3 bases: TGCGCCAGCAGCCAAGATACTAGCGCCTACTACGAGCAGTACTTC. Encoded protein: CASSQDTSAYYEQYF.

The chain uses TRBV4-1 and TRBJ2-7, with 7 bases fitting TRBD2. Trimming at V came to 4 bases and at J to 1 base, leaving 10 bases not matched to a gene. In germline, CDR1 is MGHRA, CDR2 YSYEKL. This CDR3 contains 16 residues. CDR3 bases: TGCGCCAGCAGCCCCGGACGCGGGGGTCATTCCTACGAGCAGTACTTC. This gives the protein CASSPGRGGHSYEQYF.

This chain joins TRBV6-6 and TRBJ1-1; D is uncertain. With 2 bases removed from V and 6 bases from J, the gap between germline ends came to 10 bases. The CDR3 runs to 13 residues. Germline assignment: CDR1 MNHNY and CDR2 SVGAGI (reference sequence). The CDR3 here is CASSYQLIAEAFF. The CDR3 region has the DNA TGTGCCAGCAGTTACCAGTTGATAGCTGAAGCTTTCTTT.

To note about this clone: At the DNA level, this CDR3 is encoded by other sequences in the same sample as well. The genes are TRBV6-1 and TRBJ2-6; D unclear. Germline values: CDR1 MNHNS, CDR2 SASEGT. The CDR3 spans 14 residues. The V end was cut by 2 bases, the J end by 0 bases, with 2 bases between. In DNA form, the CDR3 reads TGTGCCAGCAGTGAACTCTCTGGGGCCAACGTCCTGACTTTC. Its translation: CASSELSGANVLTF.

The chain employs TRBV28 and TRBJ2-5; 10 bases are a match to TRBD2. J lost 4 bases, V lost 5 bases, and 7 bases had no gene match. The CDR3 contains 15 residues. The germline CDR1 and CDR2 sequences are MDHEN and SYDVKM. The CDR3: CASSPLAGWGETQYF. In DNA form, the CDR3 reads TGTGCCAGCAGTCCACTAGCGGGATGGGGAGAGACCCAGTACTTC. The full variable domain, rest sourced from reference TRBV28 and TRBJ2-5, is DVKVTQSSRYLVKRTGEKVFLECVQDMDHENMFWYRQDPGLGLRLIYFSYDVKMKEKGDIPEGYSVSREKKERFSLILESASTNQTSMYLCASSPLAGWGETQYFGPGTRLLVL.

This clone was recorded only once. The V and J genes are TRBV27 and TRBJ2-1; 14 nucleotides match TRBD2. V lost 4 bases and J lost 9; bases outside the gene matches: 8. The CDR3 extends over 16 amino acids. Germline CDR1 and CDR2: MNHEY and SMNVEV (reference sequence). The CDR3 DNA reads as TGTGCCAGCAGTTCCTCGGGACTAGCGGGGGCGGGTGAGCAGTTCTTC. It yields the protein CASSSSGLAGAGEQFF.

The chain links TRBV28 to TRBJ1-4; unclear D gene. Germline CDR1 MDHEN, CDR2 SYDVKM. The CDR3 sequence is 14 residues long. V was clipped by 6 bases and J by 5 bases, with 13 bases between them. CDR3 region: CASRTLGGNEKLFF. CDR3 DNA sequence: TGTGCCAGCAGAACTCTAGGCGGCAATGAAAAACTGTTTTTT.

This clone has just one count. The chain employs TRBV6-6 and TRBJ1-6, with D uncertain. CDR3 size: 16 residues. V shed 4 bases and J shed 7 bases, with 17 bases lying between them. Germline CDR1 is MNHNY and CDR2 is SVGAGI (reference sequence). The CDR3 DNA reads as TGTGCCAGCAGTTTCTCGCGACACCTCCCAAATTCACCCCTCCACTTT. Translated, it gives CASSFSRHLPNSPLHF.

The genes are TRBV15 and TRBJ2-7; D is unclear. The V end lost 0 bases, the J end lost 2 bases, and 11 bases lay between the germline ends. The CDR3 extends over 15 amino acids. The germline CDR1 and CDR2 sequences are LNHNV and YYDKDF (reference sequence). Here the CDR3 reads CATSRDGGSTYEQYF. The CDR3 DNA reads as TGTGCCACCAGCAGAGATGGCGGCAGTACCTACGAGCAGTACTTC. Variable domain in full (rest from reference TRBV15 and TRBJ2-7): DAMVIQNPRYQVTQFGKPVTLSCSQTLNHNVMYWYQQKSSQAPKLLFHYYDKDFNNEADTPDNFQSRRPNTSFCFLDIRSPGLGDTAMYLCATSRDGGSTYEQYFGPGTRLTVT.

The chain recombines TRBV11-1 with TRBJ1-2; the D gene is possibly TRBD1 (6 bases). Germline lookup yields CDR1 SGHAT and CDR2 FQDESV (reference sequence). The CDR3 runs 12 residues. V lost 5 bases to trimming and J lost 5 bases, with 9 bases between them. The CDR3 protein is CASSRGGYGYTF. In DNA form, the CDR3 reads TGTGCCAGCAGCCGAGGGGGGTATGGCTACACCTTC.

The chain carries TRBV5-4 and TRBJ1-6; D is unresolved. CDR1 SGHNT and CDR2 YYREEE come from the germline V gene (reference sequence). This CDR3 region has 13 residues. The V end was cut by 0 bases, the J end by 9 bases, with 7 bases between. CDR3: CASSLEGFSPLHF. The DNA of the CDR3 is TGTGCCAGCAGCTTGGAGGGTTTTTCACCCCTCCACTTT.

The rearrangement uses TRBV5-5 and TRBJ1-1; tentative D call: TRBD1 (6 bases). The germline V gene encodes CDR1 SGHKS and CDR2 YYEKEE (reference sequence). The CDR3 spans 13 residues. The V and J ends lost 0 bases and 5 bases respectively, with 8 bases between them. CDR3 DNA sequence: TGTGCCAGCAGCTTGGCAGGGGAAACTGAAGCTTTCTTT. Its protein product is CASSLAGETEAFF.

This chain links TRBV27 with TRBJ2-1; TRBD2 is a possible D gene (6 bases). The CDR3 runs 14 residues. Trimming cost V 3 bases and J 6 bases, with 12 bases left between them. Germline CDR1 reads MNHEY; CDR2 reads SMNVEV (reference sequence). This CDR3 reads CASSLRAGSNEQFF. The DNA for the CDR3 is TGTGCCAGCAGTTTGCGAGCCGGGAGCAATGAGCAGTTCTTC.

The chain joins TRBV2 to TRBJ2-5, with TRBD2 matching 11 bases. The CDR3 has 16 amino acids. V lost 4 bases and J lost 0; bases outside the gene matches: 4. Germline CDR1 reads SNHLY; CDR2 reads FYNNEI. The CDR3 nucleotides read TGTGCCAGCAGTGGGTCTAGCGGGAGGTACCAAGAGACCCAGTACTTC. This sequence encodes CASSGSSGRYQETQYF.

CDR3 in amino acids: CASSLYSGERARTQPQHF. CDR3 nucleotides: TGCGCCAGCAGCTTGTATTCAGGGGAGCGGGCCCGCACTCAGCCCCAGCATTTT. This chain uses TRBV5-1 with TRBJ1-5; a possible D gene is TRBD1 (6 bases). The CDR3 consists of 18 residues. Germline CDR1 and CDR2: SGHRS and YFSETQ. With 1 base removed from V and 6 bases from J, the gap between germline ends came to 23 bases.

CDR3: CASSQELQDYNSPLHF. Here the CDR3 DNA reads TGCGCCAGCAGCCAAGAGTTACAGGACTATAATTCACCCCTCCACTTT. The chain links TRBV4-1 to TRBJ1-6; maybe TRBD1 (5 bases). This CDR3 is 16 amino acids long. V was pared by 0 bases and J by 3 bases, with 9 bases between. Germline V gene lookup returns CDR1 MGHRA and CDR2 YSYEKL.

The chain recombines TRBV6-5 with TRBJ2-2; a weak D match, TRBD1 (6 bases). The V end was cut by 9 bases, the J end by 7 bases, with 18 bases between. CDR3 length: 14 amino acids. Germline loops: CDR1 MNHEY, CDR2 SVGAGI. CDR3 in amino acids: CASFRDIQDGELFF. CDR3 DNA: TGTGCCAGTTTCCGGGACATTCAGGACGGGGAGCTGTTTTTT.

The rearrangement links TRBV6-5 to TRBJ1-2; D ambiguous. The CDR3 runs to 14 residues. V lost 7 bases, J lost 2 bases, and 14 bases lay in between. Per the germline V gene, CDR1 is MNHEY and CDR2 is SVGAGI. CDR3 in amino acids: CASTSAVGNYGYTF. The CDR3 DNA reads TGTGCCAGCACTTCCGCCGTAGGGAACTATGGCTACACCTTC.

The chain uses TRBV7-2 and TRBJ2-3; D gene unclear. CDR3 length equals 14 residues. V dropped 3 bases and J dropped 2 bases, with 9 bases sitting between them. The germline V gene has CDR1 SGHTA and CDR2 FQGNSA. Here the CDR3 reads CASSLEVITDTQYF. Here the CDR3 DNA reads TGTGCCAGCAGCTTGGAAGTGATCACAGATACGCAGTATTTT.

A remark on this clone: The same CDR3 is also encoded by other DNA sequences in this sample. The chain employs TRBV11-2 and TRBJ2-1; 10 nucleotides line up with TRBD2. Germline loops: CDR1 SGHAT, CDR2 FQNNGV. Unmatched junction bases numbered 5, after V lost 6 bases and J lost 3 bases. The CDR3 totals 15 residues. The CDR3 sequence is CASSLLAGLYNEQFF. The CDR3 region has the DNA TGTGCCAGCAGTTTACTAGCGGGGCTCTACAATGAGCAGTTCTTC.

This chain joins TRBV19 and TRBJ2-1; perhaps TRBD2 as D (6 bases). The V end was cut by 3 bases, the J end by 0 bases, with 15 bases between. This CDR3 is 17 amino acids long. Germline lookup yields CDR1 LNHDA and CDR2 SQIVND (reference sequence). The CDR3 is CASSIGWGLASYNEQFF. CDR3 DNA: TGTGCCAGTAGTATTGGCTGGGGACTGGCCTCCTACAATGAGCAGTTCTTC.

This chain links TRBV14 with TRBJ2-1; D is possibly TRBD1 (6 bases). The CDR3 has 13 residues. CDR1 is SGHDN and CDR2 is FVKESK in the germline V gene. Trimming removed 2 bases at V and 7 bases at J, with 9 bases between. CDR3 DNA sequence: TGTGCCAGCAGCCAAATTACAGGGAATGAGCAGTTCTTC. Protein: CASSQITGNEQFF.

The chain links TRBV6-1 to TRBJ2-2; 9 bases fit TRBD2. Looked up from germline, CDR1 is MNHNS and CDR2 is SASEGT. The V and J ends lost 2 bases and 6 bases, in that order; junction bases with no gene match: 7. This CDR3 is built from 16 residues. CDR3 nucleotide sequence: TGTGCCAGCAGTGAAACCGGACTAGCGTTGGCCGGGGAGCTGTTTTTT. As protein: CASSETGLALAGELFF.

This chain joins TRBV6-5 and TRBJ2-5, with no clear D. V was cut by 0 bases and J by 7 bases, with 12 bases left in between. CDR1 MNHEY and CDR2 SVGAGI come from the germline V gene. CDR3 length: 14 residues. The CDR3 reads CASSYSSVYGTQYF. DNA of the CDR3: TGTGCCAGCAGTTACTCGTCCGTATACGGGACCCAGTACTTC.

On this clone itself: This sample includes further DNA sequences coding for the same CDR3. The chain uses TRBV11-2 and TRBJ2-3; a weak D match, TRBD2 (5 bases). This CDR3 region has 15 residues. CDR1 and CDR2 (germline): SGHAT, FQNNGV. The ends were cut back, 1 base at V and 0 bases at J, with 8 bases in the middle. The DNA for the CDR3 is TGTGCCAGCAGCTTAGGGGGAGCTAGCACAGATACGCAGTATTTT. Its protein product is CASSLGGASTDTQYF. Complete variable domain (other parts from reference TRBV11-2 and TRBJ2-3): EAGVAQSPRYKIIEKRQSVAFWCNPISGHATLYWYQQILGQGPKLLIQFQNNGVVDDSQLPKDRFSAERLKGVDSTLKIQPAKLEDSAVYLCASSLGGASTDTQYFGPGTRLTVL.